This TCR beta chain derives from a study of Graves' ophthalmopathy and Graves' hyperthyroidism. RNA transcripts served as template for amplifying TCR beta CDR3 sequences. Following a first-round RT-PCR that used HTBI primers, a second-round multiplex PCR was carried out. TCRdb fed the multiplex PCR reads into MiXCR, producing one record per CDR3 protein. This table has over a million distinct CDR3 sequences, 35% to 40% appearing once. The source is an adult man with Graves' hyperthyroidism. Sequencing was carried out using peripheral blood or thyroid tissue (not recorded which).

Here the CDR3 reads CASSPDRARELFF. The CDR3 DNA is TGTGCCAGCAGCCCTGACCGTGCCCGGGAGCTGTTTTTT. The rearrangement links TRBV7-2 to TRBJ2-2; no definite D call. The CDR3 covers 13 residues. CDR1 and CDR2 from the germline V gene are SGHTA and FQGNSA. V dropped 5 bases and J dropped 9 bases, with 13 bases sitting between them. Using reference TRBV7-2 and TRBJ2-2 for the parts outside the CDR3, the full variable domain is GAGVSQSPSNKVTEKGKDVELRCDPISGHTALYWYRQSLGQGLEFLIYFQGNSAPDKSGLPSDRFSAERTGGSVSTLTIQRTQQEDSAVYLCASSPDRARELFFGEGSRLTVL.